A single sample is the source of the 29 T cell receptor beta chains below, sequenced in a study of blood T cell repertoires in COVID-19. The repertoire was sequenced with immunoSEQ multiplex PCR; TCRdb's copy has only in-frame clones and lacks some. The sample lists approximately 280,000 clones; 84% were seen once. The sample was peripheral blood. These TCRs come from a human donor with COVID-19, enrolled during active disease. The donor label of this sample is uncertain.

The CDR3, as DNA: TGTGCCAGTAAGGGGGACGCCGGAAACACCATATATTTT. Its translation is CASKGDAGNTIYF. V and J are TRBV19 and TRBJ1-3; D is perhaps TRBD1 (6 bases). The V end was cut by 7 bases, the J end by 4 bases, with 11 bases between. From germline, CDR1 is LNHDA and CDR2 SQIVND (reference sequence). This CDR3 contains 13 residues.

This rearrangement joins TRBV4-1 to TRBJ2-3, with 7 positions matching TRBD2. V shed 2 bases and J 1 base; nucleotides not matched to a gene: 12. The CDR3 is made up of 18 amino acids. CDR1 and CDR2 from the germline V gene are MGHRA and YSYEKL. CDR3: CASSQSLAAGEGTDTQYF. The CDR3 DNA reads as TGCGCCAGCAGCCAATCCCTAGCGGCGGGAGAAGGCACAGATACGCAGTATTTT.

V usage is TRBV6-6 and J usage is TRBJ1-4, with 7 positions matching TRBD1. The CDR3 consists of 14 residues. The junction had 5 bases not matched to a gene; V was cut back by 2 bases and J by 8 bases. In germline, CDR1 is MNHNY, CDR2 SVGAGI (reference sequence). Here the CDR3 reads CASSYGQVTEKLFF. CDR3 DNA: TGTGCCAGCAGTTACGGACAGGTCACAGAAAAACTGTTTTTT.

The chain employs TRBV9 and TRBJ1-1; D is uncertain. The CDR3 totals 14 residues. The germline V gene has CDR1 SGDLS and CDR2 YYNGEE. The V end was cut by 0 bases, the J end by 1 base, with 7 bases between. This chain's CDR3 is CASSVGGPNTEAFF. In DNA form, the CDR3 reads TGTGCCAGCAGCGTAGGAGGTCCGAACACTGAAGCTTTCTTT.

This clone qualifies as medium-sized. The J gene is TRBJ2-7, the V gene TRBV28, with 8 bases identical to TRBD2. Looked up from germline, CDR1 is MDHEN and CDR2 is SYDVKM. The CDR3 runs 16 residues. The V and J ends lost 8 bases and 6 bases, in that order; junction bases with no gene match: 18. The CDR3 sequence: CASPPGREGGMREQYF. Written as DNA, the CDR3 is TGTGCCAGCCCCCCTGGTCGGGAGGGAGGTATGCGCGAGCAGTACTTC.

The genes are TRBV11-1 and TRBJ2-7; D is possibly TRBD2 (6 bases). In germline, CDR1 is SGHAT, CDR2 FQDESV (reference sequence). The CDR3 has 14 amino acids. V dropped 0 bases and J dropped 3 bases, with 9 bases sitting between them. This chain's CDR3 is CASSLARDGYEQYF. In DNA, the CDR3 is TGTGCCAGCAGCTTAGCGCGGGACGGCTACGAGCAGTACTTC.

The gene calls are TRBV12-5 and TRBJ1-5; D call uncertain. V was clipped by 3 bases and J by 5 bases, with 8 bases between them. The CDR3 runs to 13 residues. From germline, CDR1 is LGHNT and CDR2 FRNRAP. DNA of the CDR3: TGTGCTAGTGGTTTTGACACCGATCAGCCCCAGCATTTT. Translation gives CASGFDTDQPQHF.

The rearrangement uses TRBV5-1 and TRBJ1-6; D uncertain. Trimming took off 0 bases at V and 6 bases at J, with 13 bases between the two ends. CDR1 and CDR2 (germline): SGHRS, YFSETQ. This CDR3 region has 16 residues. Here the CDR3 DNA reads TGCGCCAGCAGCTTGGGGGCAGGATCCGGTAATTCACCCCTCCACTTT. This gives the protein CASSLGAGSGNSPLHF. The whole variable domain, remainder taken from reference TRBV5-1 and TRBJ1-6, is KAGVTQTPRYLIKTRGQQVTLSCSPISGHRSVSWYQQTPGQGLQFLFEYFSETQRNKGNFPGRFSGRQFSNSRSEMNVSTLELGDSALYLCASSLGAGSGNSPLHFGNGTRLTVT.

This clone was observed a few times. The gene calls are TRBV27 and TRBJ2-7; a possible D gene is TRBD1 (6 bases). Germline CDR1 is MNHEY and CDR2 is SMNVEV (reference sequence). Trimming removed 5 bases at V and 4 bases at J, with 12 bases between. The CDR3 contains 13 residues. This CDR3 is CASSLRQDYEQYF. The CDR3 region has the DNA TGTGCCAGCAGTCTAAGACAGGATTACGAGCAGTACTTC.

The V and J genes are TRBV11-1 and TRBJ2-1; D call uncertain. The germline gives CDR1 SGHAT, CDR2 FQDESV (reference sequence). CDR3 length: 13 residues. The V gene lost 3 bases and the J gene lost 15 bases, with 18 bases spanning the gap. This CDR3 reads CASSLSGSQVVFF. The CDR3 region has the DNA TGTGCCAGCAGCTTGTCCGGGTCCCAAGTAGTGTTCTTC.

The chain uses TRBV30 and TRBJ2-7; tentatively, D is TRBD1 (5 bases). With 6 bases removed from V and 2 bases from J, the gap between germline ends came to 17 bases. This CDR3 contains 14 residues. Germline V gives CDR1 GTSNPN, CDR2 SVGIG (reference sequence). The CDR3 DNA is TGTGCCTGTAACCTCAGGGAACTAACCTACGAGCAGTACTTC. It encodes CACNLRELTYEQYF.

This chain connects TRBV19 to TRBJ2-5; 10 nucleotides agree with TRBD2. Trimming removed 3 bases from V and 3 bases from J; junction bases left unmatched: 1. The CDR3 is 14 residues long. The germline CDR1 and CDR2 sequences are LNHDA and SQIVND (reference sequence). The CDR3 DNA follows: TGTGCCAGTAGTATTACTAGCGGGGAAGAGACCCAGTACTTC. This sequence encodes CASSITSGEETQYF.

Only one count was recorded for this clone. The V call is TRBV5-1, the J call TRBJ2-7; a possible D gene is TRBD2 (6 bases). V was cut by 0 bases and J by 2 bases, with 12 bases left in between. CDR1 SGHRS and CDR2 YFSETQ come from the germline V gene. CDR3 length equals 15 residues. CDR3 nucleotide sequence: TGCGCCAGCAGCTTGGACCCTAGCGCCACCTACGAGCAGTACTTC. Residues: CASSLDPSATYEQYF.

J is TRBJ2-1 and V is TRBV19, with 9 positions matching TRBD1. V shed 6 bases and J 8 bases; nucleotides not matched to a gene: 11. The CDR3 length is 15 residues. Germline lookup yields CDR1 LNHDA and CDR2 SQIVND (reference sequence). The CDR3 nucleotides are TGTGCCAGTAGCAAACCGGGACAGGGTATCGATGAGCAGTTCTTC. It yields the protein CASSKPGQGIDEQFF. Complete variable domain (other parts from reference TRBV19 and TRBJ2-1): DGGITQSPKYLFRKEGQNVTLSCEQNLNHDAMYWYRQDPGQGLRLIYYSQIVNDFQKGDIAEGYSVSREKKESFPLTVTSAQKNPTAFYLCASSKPGQGIDEQFFGPGTRLTVL.

The chain uses TRBV28 and TRBJ2-2; tentatively, D is TRBD2 (5 bases). CDR3 length equals 18 residues. Per germline, CDR1 MDHEN and CDR2 SYDVKM. Trimming removed 5 bases from V and 3 bases from J, with 22 bases in between. CDR3: CASSPSRTFPRYTGELFF. The CDR3 region has the DNA TGTGCCAGCAGTCCCTCTCGGACTTTCCCAAGGTACACCGGGGAGCTGTTTTTT.

The chain carries TRBV11-2 and TRBJ2-3; TRBD2 might be the D (6 bases). Germline V gene data show CDR1 as SGHAT and CDR2 as FQNNGV. CDR3 size: 16 residues. Between the trimmed V and J ends, which lost 4 bases and 2 bases, there was a span of 16 bases. CDR3 DNA: TGTGCCAGCAGCTACTCGGCGGGAACTATCACAGATACGCAGTATTTT. It yields the protein CASSYSAGTITDTQYF.

V is TRBV7-9 and J is TRBJ2-3; D might be TRBD2 (7 bases). The germline V gene has CDR1 SEHNR and CDR2 FQNEAQ (reference sequence). The CDR3 is 16 amino acids. Trimming took off 8 bases at V and 3 bases at J, with 21 bases between the two ends. The CDR3 here is CASASPLGGRTDTQYF. CDR3 coding DNA: TGTGCCAGCGCCTCCCCCCTCGGGGGGCGGACAGATACGCAGTATTTT.

V and J are TRBV28 and TRBJ1-2; maybe TRBD1 (5 bases). V was pared by 2 bases and J by 8 bases, with 15 bases between. This CDR3 has 14 amino acids. The germline CDR1 and CDR2 sequences are MDHEN and SYDVKM. This CDR3 reads CASSLQRQYGGYTF. CDR3 nucleotides: TGTGCCAGCAGTTTACAGAGACAGTACGGGGGCTACACCTTC.

This chain uses TRBV2 with TRBJ2-7, with TRBD1 identical over 12 bases. CDR3 length equals 15 residues. CDR1 and CDR2 from the germline V gene are SNHLY and FYNNEI. Trimming cost V 6 bases and J 3 bases; bases outside gene matches: 6. CDR3 sequence: CASRGGQGAIYEQYF. For the CDR3, the DNA is TGTGCCAGCAGGGGGGGACAGGGGGCTATCTACGAGCAGTACTTC.

This chain joins TRBV29-1 and TRBJ2-1, with 9 bases lining up with TRBD2. J gave up 4 bases and V 6 bases, and 13 bases lay outside the gene matches. The CDR3 length is 16 residues. CDR1 SQVTM and CDR2 ANQGSEA come from the germline V gene. The CDR3 nucleotides are TGCAGCGTGGCGAGAGGGGCTAGCGGGAAATACAATGAGCAGTTCTTC. Amino acid sequence: CSVARGASGKYNEQFF.

This clone appeared once. V usage is TRBV29-1 and J usage is TRBJ1-3; maybe TRBD1 (6 bases). V was shortened by 3 bases and J by 0 bases, with 9 bases between the two germline ends. The germline V gene encodes CDR1 SQVTM and CDR2 ANQGSEA. CDR3 length: 14 residues. For the CDR3, the DNA is TGCAGCGTTGAGGACAGCTTCTCTGGAAACACCATATATTTT. Translated, it gives CSVEDSFSGNTIYF. Combining the CDR3 with reference TRBV29-1 and TRBJ1-3 gives the whole variable domain SAVISQKPSRDICQRGTSLTIQCQVDSQVTMMFWYRQQPGQSLTLIATANQGSEATYESGFVIDKFPISRPNLTFSTLTVSNMSPEDSSIYLCSVEDSFSGNTIYFGEGSWLTVV.

This clone was recorded a few times. The chain recombines TRBV7-3 with TRBJ2-1; D gene ambiguous. The CDR3 totals 16 residues. The germline V gene encodes CDR1 SGHTA and CDR2 FQGTGA. V shed 2 bases and J shed 5 bases, with 16 bases lying between them. The CDR3 is CASSLGRGGAHNEQFF. The CDR3 region has the DNA TGTGCCAGCAGCTTAGGTCGAGGTGGCGCACACAATGAGCAGTTCTTC.

Concerning this clone: The sample holds other DNA sequences that translate to the same CDR3. V gene TRBV7-2 combines with J gene TRBJ2-3, with TRBD2 matching over 11 bases. Germline-derived CDR1 and CDR2 are SGHTA and FQGNSA. The CDR3 extends over 16 amino acids. V gave up 6 bases and J gave up 1 base; unmatched junction bases: 6. The CDR3 sequence: CASSPMGLAGTDTQYF. The CDR3 DNA sequence: TGTGCCAGCAGTCCTATGGGACTAGCGGGCACAGATACGCAGTATTTT.

V gene TRBV11-2 combines with J gene TRBJ1-2; D gene ambiguous. Germline V gives CDR1 SGHAT, CDR2 FQNNGV. V was shortened by 1 base and J by 6 bases, with 21 bases between the two germline ends. The CDR3 contains 17 residues. CDR3 coding DNA: TGTGCCAGCAGCTTAGTGGCGGGCGACACTTCAAGGAATGGCTACACCTTC. Translation gives CASSLVAGDTSRNGYTF.

This clone has just a few counts. This chain connects TRBV15 to TRBJ2-5, with 10 bases fitting TRBD1. V was clipped by 0 bases and J by 5 bases; unmatched bases: 9. CDR1 and CDR2 from the germline V gene are LNHNV and YYDKDF (reference sequence). The CDR3 is 17 amino acids. The CDR3 reads CATSRDYPGQGTETQYF. The CDR3 DNA reads TGTGCCACCAGCAGAGACTATCCGGGACAGGGGACGGAGACCCAGTACTTC.

In its sample, this clone was seen once. Other nucleotide sequences in the sample specify the same CDR3. The V call is TRBV7-2, the J call TRBJ2-5; 7 bases fit TRBD2. The CDR3 is 14 residues long. V was clipped by 1 base and J by 2 bases; unmatched bases: 1. Germline lookup yields CDR1 SGHTA and CDR2 FQGNSA. Written as DNA, the CDR3 is TGTGCCAGCAGCTTAGTGGGAGGGCAAGAGACCCAGTACTTC. Its translation: CASSLVGGQETQYF.

This chain joins TRBV9 and TRBJ1-3; the D is unclear. Germline V gene sequence: CDR1 SGDLS, CDR2 YYNGEE. The V and J ends lost 4 bases and 0 bases respectively, with 11 bases between them. This CDR3 is built from 15 residues. Here the CDR3 DNA reads TGTGCCAGCAGCCCCCGTATTATCTCTGGAAACACCATATATTTT. It yields the protein CASSPRIISGNTIYF.

A single count supports this clone. One junction end does not reproduce the germline sequence, and a read error may be involved. The rearrangement links TRBV5-4 to TRBJ2-5; 7 bases are shared with TRBD1. The CDR3 sequence is 13 residues long. The germline gives CDR1 SGHNT, CDR2 YYREEE (reference sequence). CDR3 residues: CASSETQGRQADF. In DNA, the CDR3 is TGTGCCAGCAGCGAAACACAGGGGCGCCAGGCGGACTTC.

V usage is TRBV29-1 and J usage is TRBJ2-1; D is perhaps TRBD2 (6 bases). Between the trimmed V and J ends, which lost 7 bases and 4 bases, there was a span of 17 bases. The CDR3 has 14 residues. CDR1 and CDR2 (germline): SQVTM, ANQGSEA. For the CDR3, the DNA is TGCAGCGCCGGGTCCGCGGGGCCTTACAATGAGCAGTTCTTC. Translating it yields CSAGSAGPYNEQFF.